This TCR beta chain was documented in a study of blood T cell repertoires in COVID-19. Study-wide context: There were acute and convalescent COVID-19 samples, and they came from the United States, Italy and Spain. PBMCs, B-cell-depleted T cells, or T cells provided the cDNA or gDNA that made up the material.

Trimming removed 8 bases from V and 5 bases from J, with 18 bases in between. This CDR3 has 14 amino acids. Germline V CDR1 and CDR2: LNHDA, SQIVND (reference sequence). In the authors' workflow: How many nucleated cells were present was estimated from reference gene primer amplification. Some clones are missing from TCRdb's copy, which holds only in-frame ones; the method was immunoSEQ multiplex PCR. The V and J calls and clone size are taken from that table; D and trimming were inferred from the DNA. The repertoire holds about 100,000 clones, with roughly 92% as singletons. This clonotype originated in a man between 50 and 59 years old with active COVID-19. The chain uses TRBV19 and TRBJ1-2; D is possibly TRBD1 (5 bases). The material sequenced was peripheral blood. In DNA form, the CDR3 reads TGTGCCAGTTGGGCCGGGACTCGAGTTTATGGCTACACCTTC. Protein sequence: CASWAGTRVYGYTF.